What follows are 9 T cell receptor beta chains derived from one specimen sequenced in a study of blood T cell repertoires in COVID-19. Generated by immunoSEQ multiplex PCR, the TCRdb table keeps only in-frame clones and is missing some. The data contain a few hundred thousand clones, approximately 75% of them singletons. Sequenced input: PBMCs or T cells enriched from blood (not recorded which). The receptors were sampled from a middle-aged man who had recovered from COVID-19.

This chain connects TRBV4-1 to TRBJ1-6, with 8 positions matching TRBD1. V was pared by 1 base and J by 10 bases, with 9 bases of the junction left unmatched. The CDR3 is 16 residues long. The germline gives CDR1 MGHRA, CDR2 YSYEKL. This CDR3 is CASSQVATGVTSPLHF. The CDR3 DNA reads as TGCGCCAGCAGCCAAGTTGCGACAGGGGTAACCTCACCCCTCCACTTT.

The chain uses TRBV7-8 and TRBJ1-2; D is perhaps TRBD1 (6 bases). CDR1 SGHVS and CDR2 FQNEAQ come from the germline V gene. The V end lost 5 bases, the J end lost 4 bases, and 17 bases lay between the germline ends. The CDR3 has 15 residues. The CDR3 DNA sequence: TGTGCCAGCAGCGCGGGGGGGGCAGGACCCTATGGCTACACCTTC. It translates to CASSAGGAGPYGYTF.

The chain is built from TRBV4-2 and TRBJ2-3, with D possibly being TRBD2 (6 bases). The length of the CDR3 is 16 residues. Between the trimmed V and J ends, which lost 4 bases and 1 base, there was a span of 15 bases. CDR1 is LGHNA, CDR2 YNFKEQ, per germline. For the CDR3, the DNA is TGTGCCAGCAGCCTCACGGGGGACTCCCGCACAGATACGCAGTATTTT. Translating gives CASSLTGDSRTDTQYF.

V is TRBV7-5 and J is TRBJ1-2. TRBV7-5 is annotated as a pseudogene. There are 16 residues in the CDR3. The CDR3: CVRSFQPPTPNYGYTF. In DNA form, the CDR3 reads TGTGTCAGAAGCTTCCAACCTCCTACTCCTAACTATGGCTACACCTTC.

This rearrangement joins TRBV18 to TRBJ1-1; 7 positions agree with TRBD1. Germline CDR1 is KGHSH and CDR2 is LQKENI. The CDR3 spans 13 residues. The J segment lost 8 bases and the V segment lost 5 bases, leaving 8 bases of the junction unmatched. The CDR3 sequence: CASSELQGLEAFF. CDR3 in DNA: TGTGCCAGCTCAGAATTACAGGGGTTAGAAGCTTTCTTT.

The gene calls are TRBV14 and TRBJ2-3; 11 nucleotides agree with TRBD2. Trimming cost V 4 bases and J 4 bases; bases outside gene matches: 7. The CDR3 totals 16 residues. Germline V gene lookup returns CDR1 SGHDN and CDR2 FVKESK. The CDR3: CASSLLAGGAPDTQYF. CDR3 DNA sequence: TGTGCCAGCAGCCTCCTAGCGGGAGGAGCCCCAGATACGCAGTATTTT. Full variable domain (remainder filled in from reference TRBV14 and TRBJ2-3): EAGVTQFPSHSVIEKGQTVTLRCDPISGHDNLYWYRRVMGKEIKFLLHFVKESKQDESGMPNNRFLAERTGGTYSTLKVQPAELEDSGVYFCASSLLAGGAPDTQYFGPGTRLTVL.

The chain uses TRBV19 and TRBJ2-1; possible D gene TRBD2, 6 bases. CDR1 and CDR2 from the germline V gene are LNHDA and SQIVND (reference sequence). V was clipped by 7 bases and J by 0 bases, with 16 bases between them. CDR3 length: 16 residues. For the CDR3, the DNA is TGTGCCAGTAATCACCCTGGGGGGAGCTCCTACAATGAGCAGTTCTTC. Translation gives CASNHPGGSSYNEQFF.

The CDR3 DNA sequence: TGTGCCAGCAGTGACCCGGGACAGTCCCGACTAGGGCAGTACTTC. Its protein is CASSDPGQSRLGQYF. The V and J genes are TRBV25-1 and TRBJ2-7, with a weak D call TRBD1 (7 bases). CDR3 length: 15 amino acids. CDR1 is MGHDK, CDR2 SYGVNS, per germline. Trimming removed 3 bases at V and 9 bases at J, with 21 bases between.

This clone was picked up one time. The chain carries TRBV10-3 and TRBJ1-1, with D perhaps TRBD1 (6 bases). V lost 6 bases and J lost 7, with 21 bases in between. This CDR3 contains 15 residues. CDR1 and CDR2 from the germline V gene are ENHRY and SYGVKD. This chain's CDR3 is CAIRGTGQTGSEAFF. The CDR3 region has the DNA TGTGCCATCAGGGGCACCGGACAGACCGGTAGTGAAGCTTTCTTT.